This T cell receptor (beta chain) is drawn from a study of T cell responses to AZD1222 COVID-19 vaccine. Findings and limits, study-wide: CD4 TCRs associated with vaccination spanned spike, dominating at 160-218 and 743-854.

About this clone: The antigen remains undetermined.

Data came from immunoSEQ multiplex PCR; TCRdb stores just in-frame clones and leaves some out. The top ten hold around 5% of the sample, which has some 150,000 clones, about 90% seen once. This CDR3 spans 13 amino acids. The V gene's germline CDR1 is SGHVS and CDR2 FQNEAQ. Trimming removed 5 bases at V and 4 bases at J, with 9 bases between. This sequence joins TRBV7-8 and TRBJ1-3; D remains ambiguous. The clonotype was recovered from an adult in good health. This material consisted of peripheral blood, taken on day 0 of AZD1222 vaccination. This CDR3 is CASSPAGGNTIYF. CDR3 coding DNA: TGTGCCAGCAGCCCGGCCGGAGGAAACACCATATATTTT.